These 6 T cell receptor beta chains share one sample of origin, sequenced in a study of shared clonotypes between healthy human individuals. The table came from immunoSEQ multiplex PCR; TCRdb's copy has only in-frame clones and leaves some out. The sample consists of about 180,000 clones, approximately 92% of them appearing once. What was sequenced was naive CD4+ T cells sorted from blood. Subset specified: CD45RA+ positively selected. The receptor source for this set is a woman in her twenties or thirties in good health.

The chain joins TRBV28 to TRBJ2-3; 11 positions match TRBD2. Germline CDR1 and CDR2: MDHEN and SYDVKM. J gave up 6 bases and V 3 bases, and 8 bases lay outside the gene matches. The CDR3 loop spans 16 amino acids. The CDR3 region is CASSFPSGRFLDTQYF. DNA of the CDR3: TGTGCCAGCAGTTTCCCTAGCGGGAGGTTTTTGGATACGCAGTATTTT.

The chain joins TRBV6-5 to TRBJ2-5; 10 nucleotides agree with TRBD2. The CDR3 has 15 residues. In germline, CDR1 is MNHEY, CDR2 SVGAGI. V trimming: 5 bases; J trimming: 0 bases; junction bases outside the gene matches: 3. The CDR3 reads CASSQGLADQETQYF. The CDR3, as DNA: TGTGCCAGCAGTCAAGGACTAGCGGACCAAGAGACCCAGTACTTC.

With respect to this clone: Distinct nucleotide sequences in the sample also encode this CDR3. The gene calls are TRBV18 and TRBJ2-5; maybe TRBD2 (6 bases). The J call may be faulty, since TRBJ2-7 better matches the DNA end. The CDR3 has 15 amino acids. Germline CDR1 and CDR2: KGHSH and LQKENI. Here the CDR3 DNA reads TGTGCCAGCTCACCACGGCGGGAACTACCCTACGAGCAGTACTTC. Translation: CASSPRRELPYEQYF.

The chain employs TRBV7-9 and TRBJ1-2; 7 nucleotides agree with TRBD1. Germline CDR1 reads SEHNR; CDR2 reads FQNEAQ (reference sequence). The CDR3 loop spans 13 amino acids. The V gene end was trimmed by 5 bases and the J gene end by 7 bases; junction bases not matched to a gene: 7. As DNA, the CDR3 is TGTGCCAGCAGCGAAAGGGACAGCGGTGGCTACACCTTC. This encodes CASSERDSGGYTF.

The chain has TRBV10-3 and TRBJ1-5, with D unclear. Germline loops: CDR1 ENHRY, CDR2 SYGVKD. The germline V and J ends were trimmed by 3 bases and 3 bases, with 9 bases remaining between them. There are 14 residues in the CDR3. In DNA form, the CDR3 reads TGTGCCATCAGTGACTCAGGAAACAATCAGCCCCAGCATTTT. Its protein is CAISDSGNNQPQHF.

This chain uses TRBV28 with TRBJ1-1; 7 nucleotides align to TRBD1. Germline lookup yields CDR1 MDHEN and CDR2 SYDVKM. The length of the CDR3 is 14 residues. The V segment lost 5 bases and the J segment 1 base; nucleotides outside the gene matches: 4. The CDR3 loop reads CASSAHRGNTEAFF. Written as DNA, the CDR3 is TGTGCCAGCAGTGCCCACAGGGGGAACACTGAAGCTTTCTTT.